This T cell receptor beta chain was documented in a study of early stage breast cancer tumors. The wider study: ER+/PR+/HER2- status applied to about 80% of the 16 invasive breast tumors. General observations from the study: Blood repertoires resembled normal breast more than tumor.

The J segment lost 6 bases and the V segment lost 5 bases, leaving 12 bases of the junction unmatched. The V gene's germline CDR1 is SEHNR and CDR2 FQNEAQ (reference sequence). The CDR3 spans 16 residues. Each sample had two DNA replicates, around 0.45 ug blood or around 1.5 ug tissue. Libraries were prepared by immunoSEQ multiplex PCR; TCRdb keeps only in-frame clonotypes and omits some of them. The profile shows about 72,000 clones, approximately 79% of them singletons. Concerning this clone: Its antigen is unidentified.

This rearrangement joins TRBV7-9 to TRBJ2-2; 7 positions agree with TRBD2. This TCR came from a person aged 55 to 70 with breast cancer. The sequenced material came from blood. The chain's CDR3 is CASSHRLAPLSGELFF. CDR3 nucleotides: TGTGCCAGCAGCCATAGACTAGCCCCTCTTTCCGGGGAGCTGTTTTTT.